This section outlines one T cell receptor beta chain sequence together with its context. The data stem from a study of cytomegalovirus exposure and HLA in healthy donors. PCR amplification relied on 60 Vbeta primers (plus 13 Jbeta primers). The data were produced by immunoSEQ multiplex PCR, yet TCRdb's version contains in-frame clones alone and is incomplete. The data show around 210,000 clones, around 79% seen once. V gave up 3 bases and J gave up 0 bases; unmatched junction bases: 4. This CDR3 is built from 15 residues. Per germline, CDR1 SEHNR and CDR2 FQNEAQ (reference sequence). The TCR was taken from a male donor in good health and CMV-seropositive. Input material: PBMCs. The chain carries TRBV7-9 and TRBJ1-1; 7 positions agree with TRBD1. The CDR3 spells CASSFPTGMNTEAFF. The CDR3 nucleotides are TGTGCCAGCAGCTTCCCGACAGGGATGAACACTGAAGCTTTCTTT.